This section outlines one T cell receptor (beta chain) sequence together with its context. This may come from a read error, since a much larger clone is one base off. This sample is drawn from a study of tumor-infiltrating lymphocytes in primary liver carcinoma. A constant-region primer served to make TCR beta cDNA from around 500 ng total RNA. For TCR beta, libraries were produced by three nested multiplex PCR rounds using slightly modified ARM-PCR. Amplification in the first two PCR rounds was performed using TRBV1-TRBV30 forward primers and a C-beta reverse primer for roughly 9 cycles each. MiXCR, run by TCRdb on the multiplex PCR reads, gives a single entry per CDR3 protein. The sample lists more than 95,000 distinct CDR3 sequences; 60% to 75% were seen once. From about 20-30 mg of unsorted bulk tissue, DNA and RNA were co-extracted together. Germline CDR1 and CDR2: SGHRS and YFSETQ. The CDR3 contains 15 residues.

The chain is built from TRBV5-1 and TRBJ2-1, with 9 bases matching TRBD2. This TCR was recovered from a woman between 55 and 75 years old with primary liver carcinoma and hepatitis B virus infection. Sequences were obtained from liver tumor tissue from sampling region 3. Subset given: tumor region T3, left-lateral pole. The CDR3 region has the DNA TGCGCCAGCAGCGGTTTAGCGGGAGCCCGCAATGAGCACTTCTTC. Amino acid sequence: CASSGLAGARNEHFF.